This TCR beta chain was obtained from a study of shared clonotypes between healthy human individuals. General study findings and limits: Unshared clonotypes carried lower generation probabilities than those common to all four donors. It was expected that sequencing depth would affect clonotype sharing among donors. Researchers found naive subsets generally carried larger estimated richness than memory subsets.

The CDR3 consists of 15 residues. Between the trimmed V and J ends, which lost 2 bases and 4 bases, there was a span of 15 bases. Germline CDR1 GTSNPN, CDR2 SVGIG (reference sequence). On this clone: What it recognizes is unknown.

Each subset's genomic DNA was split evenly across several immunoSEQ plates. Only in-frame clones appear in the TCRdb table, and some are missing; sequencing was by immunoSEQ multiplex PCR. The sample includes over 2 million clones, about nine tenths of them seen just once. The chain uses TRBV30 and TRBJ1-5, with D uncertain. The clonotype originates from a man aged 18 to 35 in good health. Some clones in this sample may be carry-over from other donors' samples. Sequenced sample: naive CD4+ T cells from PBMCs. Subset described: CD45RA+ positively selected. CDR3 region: CAWSPAGPFNQPQHF. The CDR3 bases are TGTGCCTGGAGTCCGGCAGGACCCTTTAATCAGCCCCAGCATTTT.